This T cell receptor (beta chain) was obtained from a study of PD-1 blockade in mismatch repair-deficient tumors. The table came from immunoSEQ multiplex PCR; TCRdb's copy has only in-frame clones and leaves some out. Of some 40,000 clones in the sample, 80% to 85% were seen once. The CDR3 has 17 residues. Germline V gene sequence: CDR1 MNHNS, CDR2 SASEGT. The junction had 14 bases not matched to a gene; V was cut back by 4 bases and J by 4 bases. This TCR was sampled from an adult with mismatch repair-deficient cancer. The gene calls are TRBV6-1 and TRBJ2-7; TRBD2 agrees at 9 bases. Sequenced material: PBMCs, taken roughly 40 weeks after starting pembrolizumab. The CDR3 protein is CASSGGLARTPYYEQYF. CDR3 bases: TGTGCCAGCAGTGGAGGACTAGCGAGAACCCCCTATTACGAGCAGTACTTC.